The TCR beta chain described here comes from a study of blood T cell repertoires in COVID-19. Trimming removed 6 bases from V and 1 base from J; junction bases left unmatched: 3. CDR1 is MNHEY and CDR2 is SVGAGI in the germline V gene. This CDR3 comprises 14 residues. Seattle's enrolled individuals joined amid active infection and were then monitored longitudinally. Profiling relied on immunoSEQ multiplex PCR, and the TCRdb table lists in-frame clones only, not all of them. The sample contains about 55,000 clones, about nine tenths of which appear only once. The gene calls are TRBV6-5 and TRBJ1-5; TRBD1 aligns across 7 bases. The sequencing sample was made of peripheral blood. This TCR was sampled from a man between 35 and 55 years old with COVID-19, enrolled during active disease. The CDR3 reads CASRLTGSNQPQHF. CDR3 bases: TGTGCCAGCAGGCTGACAGGGAGCAATCAGCCCCAGCATTTT.